The 19 T cell receptor beta chains listed next were all sequenced from one sample in a study of blood T cell repertoires in COVID-19 (dated by TCRdb to about 2020). Libraries were constructed by the immunoSEQ multiplex PCR assay. TCRdb limited this immuneACCESS table to in-frame rearrangements with V and J called. A share of clones is missing; checked studies link under half to unresolved V genes, and the rest is unexplained. The sample contains hundreds of thousands of clones, roughly 86% of them found a single time. Roughly 1.6% of the sample is held by the ten biggest clonotypes. The sequencing sample was made of PBMCs or T cells enriched from blood (not recorded which). The receptors originated from a woman in her forties or fifties who had recovered from COVID-19.

The CDR3 spells CASSTLTGGNEKLFF. CDR3 nucleotide sequence: TGTGCCAGCAGCACCCTTACAGGAGGGAATGAAAAACTGTTTTTT. The chain employs TRBV28 and TRBJ1-4; maybe TRBD1 (5 bases). CDR1 is MDHEN and CDR2 is SYDVKM in the germline V gene. The V gene lost 6 bases and the J gene lost 5 bases, with 16 bases spanning the gap. The CDR3 runs 15 residues.

The chain recombines TRBV21-1 with TRBJ2-1; the DNA was not used to check the table's D call, TRBD2. TRBV21-1 is classified as a pseudogene. The length of the CDR3 is 18 residues. CDR3 bases: TGTGCCAGCAGCCCGATCGAGGGAGTACGATCTTCCTACAATGAGCAGTTCTTC. Its translation: CASSPIEGVRSSYNEQFF.

The CDR3 sequence: CASSYSGDEGQPQHF. The DNA for the CDR3 is TGTGCCAGCAGTTACTCGGGAGATGAGGGTCAGCCCCAGCATTTT. This chain connects TRBV6-6 to TRBJ1-5; D ambiguous. The germline gives CDR1 MNHNY, CDR2 SVGAGI (reference sequence). V was cut by 0 bases and J by 6 bases, with 12 bases left in between. CDR3 length: 15 residues.

The rearrangement links TRBV5-6 to TRBJ2-7, with 14 bases identical to TRBD2. The CDR3 is 15 amino acids. J was trimmed by 4 bases and V by 4 bases; bases with no gene match: 4. Per germline, CDR1 SGHDT and CDR2 YYEEEE. CDR3: CASSGGLAGGYEQYF. In nucleotides, the CDR3 is TGTGCCAGCAGCGGAGGACTAGCGGGAGGTTACGAGCAGTACTTC.

This clone has a handful of counts. V gene TRBV30 combines with J gene TRBJ1-2; D call uncertain. Trimming stripped 8 bases from V and 4 bases from J, with 14 bases between. Germline V gene data show CDR1 as GTSNPN and CDR2 as SVGIG (reference sequence). This CDR3 contains 12 residues. The CDR3 DNA sequence: TGTGCCCAGACTGAACGGGGCTATGGCTACACCTTC. This codes for CAQTERGYGYTF.

The chain links TRBV7-2 to TRBJ1-5; unclear D gene. Trimming left V 5 bases short and J 0 bases short, with 8 bases between. Germline CDR1 is SGHTA and CDR2 is FQGNSA. The CDR3 runs 14 residues. CDR3 nucleotides: TGTGCCAGCAGCCCTACAGCTAGCAATCAGCCCCAGCATTTT. Translated: CASSPTASNQPQHF.

As DNA, the CDR3 is TGCGCCAGCGGCCACTCAGGGGGGAACACTGAAGCTTTCTTT. Encoded protein: CASGHSGGNTEAFF. This sequence joins TRBV5-1 and TRBJ1-1, with 7 bases that match TRBD1. Germline lookup yields CDR1 SGHRS and CDR2 YFSETQ. V shed 7 bases and J 1 base; nucleotides not matched to a gene: 7. This CDR3 is 14 amino acids long. The complete variable domain, with remaining parts taken from reference TRBV5-1 and TRBJ1-1, reads KAGVTQTPRYLIKTRGQQVTLSCSPISGHRSVSWYQQTPGQGLQFLFEYFSETQRNKGNFPGRFSGRQFSNSRSEMNVSTLELGDSALYLCASGHSGGNTEAFFGQGTRLTVV.

About this clone itself: The junction does not match germline at one end; this may be a read error. The CDR3 protein is CASSLWTANPVF. CDR3 bases: TGTGCCAGCAGTTTATGGACAGCGAACCCCGTTTTC. The chain recombines TRBV28 with TRBJ1-2; tentative D call: TRBD1 (5 bases). The CDR3 sequence is 12 residues long. Germline CDR1 is MDHEN and CDR2 is SYDVKM.

The chain is built from TRBV18 and TRBJ1-1; D perhaps matches TRBD1 (5 bases). The V end lost 6 bases, the J end lost 2 bases, and 7 bases lay between the germline ends. This CDR3 is built from 12 residues. Germline CDR1 and CDR2: KGHSH and LQKENI. The CDR3 is CASSDTNTEAFF. Here the CDR3 DNA reads TGTGCCAGCTCGGACACAAACACTGAAGCTTTCTTT.

The gene calls are TRBV9 and TRBJ2-1, with 7 bases fitting TRBD2. V shed 3 bases, J shed 4 bases, and the junction held 10 bases outside the gene matches. The CDR3 covers 16 residues. Germline lookup yields CDR1 SGDLS and CDR2 YYNGEE. CDR3 in amino acids: CASSAGGSRKYNEQFF. The CDR3 nucleotides are TGTGCCAGCAGCGCGGGGGGAAGTAGGAAGTACAATGAGCAGTTCTTC.

This chain links TRBV5-1 with TRBJ1-2; perhaps TRBD1 as D (6 bases). This CDR3 spans 14 amino acids. With 2 bases removed from V and 4 bases from J, the gap between germline ends came to 12 bases. CDR1 and CDR2 from the germline V gene are SGHRS and YFSETQ. This chain's CDR3 is CASSFTTGVYGYTF. In DNA, the CDR3 is TGCGCCAGCAGCTTTACGACAGGAGTCTATGGCTACACCTTC. The full variable domain, rest sourced from reference TRBV5-1 and TRBJ1-2, is KAGVTQTPRYLIKTRGQQVTLSCSPISGHRSVSWYQQTPGQGLQFLFEYFSETQRNKGNFPGRFSGRQFSNSRSEMNVSTLELGDSALYLCASSFTTGVYGYTFGSGTRLTVV.

J is TRBJ2-2 and V is TRBV27; the match to TRBD1 covers 7 bases. Germline-derived CDR1 and CDR2 are MNHEY and SMNVEV (reference sequence). The J segment lost 7 bases and the V segment lost 2 bases, leaving 4 bases of the junction unmatched. The CDR3 has 14 amino acids. The CDR3 here is CASSLNRGGGELFF. The CDR3 nucleotides read TGTGCCAGCAGTTTAAACAGGGGTGGCGGGGAGCTGTTTTTT.

This sequence joins TRBV3-1 (or the pseudogene TRBV3-2) and TRBJ2-7; 14 bases map to TRBD2. Germline CDR1 is LGHDT and CDR2 is YNNKEL (reference sequence). The V segment lost 4 bases and the J segment 3 bases; nucleotides outside the gene matches: 5. There are 16 residues in the CDR3. CDR3 in amino acids: CASSLTGTSGSYEQYF. The DNA for the CDR3 is TGTGCCAGCAGCCTGACCGGGACTAGCGGGAGCTACGAGCAGTACTTC.

This chain uses TRBV5-1 with TRBJ2-1, with TRBD1 identical over 10 bases. Germline V CDR1 and CDR2: SGHRS, YFSETQ. There are 15 residues in the CDR3. The ends lost 4 bases at V and 9 bases at J; junction bases unmatched: 10. The CDR3 protein is CASSTDRGTRSEQFF. The CDR3 DNA sequence: TGCGCCAGCAGCACGGACAGGGGGACTCGGAGTGAGCAGTTCTTC. The whole variable domain, filled in from reference TRBV5-1 and TRBJ2-1, reads KAGVTQTPRYLIKTRGQQVTLSCSPISGHRSVSWYQQTPGQGLQFLFEYFSETQRNKGNFPGRFSGRQFSNSRSEMNVSTLELGDSALYLCASSTDRGTRSEQFFGPGTRLTVL.

The rearrangement links TRBV27 to TRBJ2-7; 11 nucleotides line up with TRBD1. The CDR3 runs to 19 residues. Germline V gene sequence: CDR1 MNHEY, CDR2 SMNVEV (reference sequence). V dropped 6 bases and J dropped 1; count of bases not matched to a gene: 17. The CDR3 region has the DNA TGTGCCAGCAGCCTTAGAGAAAGCGGGACAGGGGGGAGGTCCTACGAGCAGTACTTC. Its protein product is CASSLRESGTGGRSYEQYF.

The rearrangement uses TRBV5-1 and TRBJ2-7, with a weak D call TRBD2 (6 bases). Trimming left V 3 bases short and J 3 bases short, with 16 bases between. The CDR3 is 15 residues long. Germline V gene data show CDR1 as SGHRS and CDR2 as YFSETQ. The CDR3 DNA sequence: TGCGCCAGCAGCTCTCAAGTTGGGGGACTCTACGAGCAGTACTTC. Residues: CASSSQVGGLYEQYF. Full variable domain (outside the CDR3, taken from reference TRBV5-1 and TRBJ2-7): KAGVTQTPRYLIKTRGQQVTLSCSPISGHRSVSWYQQTPGQGLQFLFEYFSETQRNKGNFPGRFSGRQFSNSRSEMNVSTLELGDSALYLCASSSQVGGLYEQYFGPGTRLTVT.

A note on this clone: This sample also contains other DNA sequences that code for the same CDR3. This chain connects TRBV5-1 to TRBJ1-2; 8 positions match TRBD1. Unmatched junction bases numbered 4, after V lost 0 bases and J lost 6 bases. Germline lookup yields CDR1 SGHRS and CDR2 YFSETQ. CDR3 size: 14 residues. In nucleotides, the CDR3 is TGCGCCAGCAGCTTGGAGCAGGGGGCGCATGGCTACACCTTC. Translated, it gives CASSLEQGAHGYTF.

This chain connects TRBV11-2 to TRBJ2-3; a weak D match, TRBD1 (5 bases). The CDR3 length is 15 residues. The V end lost 1 base, the J end lost 5 bases, and 13 bases lay between the germline ends. Germline V gives CDR1 SGHAT, CDR2 FQNNGV. The CDR3: CASSLGGRVGDTQYF. The CDR3 DNA is TGTGCCAGCAGCTTAGGGGGCAGGGTGGGAGATACGCAGTATTTT. Full variable domain (missing parts from reference TRBV11-2 and TRBJ2-3): EAGVAQSPRYKIIEKRQSVAFWCNPISGHATLYWYQQILGQGPKLLIQFQNNGVVDDSQLPKDRFSAERLKGVDSTLKIQPAKLEDSAVYLCASSLGGRVGDTQYFGPGTRLTVL.

The chain combines TRBV27 with TRBJ2-2, with 16 bases that match TRBD2. Germline assignment: CDR1 MNHEY and CDR2 SMNVEV (reference sequence). This CDR3 has 16 amino acids. The V segment lost 8 bases and the J segment 4 bases; nucleotides outside the gene matches: 4. The CDR3 nucleotides are TGTGCCAGCGGGACTAGCGGGAGGGTGATCACCGGGGAGCTGTTTTTT. Protein product: CASGTSGRVITGELFF.